The T cell receptor beta chain under discussion was sequenced for a study of T cell repertoires in cytomegalovirus infection. With respect to this clonotype: Antigen unknown.

TCRdb reprocessed the reads via MiXCR and lists one record per CDR3 protein. This sample carries about 130,000 distinct CDR3 sequences, around 32% of them seen once, and the ten largest clones take roughly 58%. The sequence derives from a human donor in good health (CMV status not recorded). Some clones in this sample may be carry-over from other donors' samples. The sample in question was CD8+ T cells from cultured PBMCs, obtained from culture after CMV antigen stimulation.

The CDR3 DNA reads TGCAGTGCTAGAGATAGACAGGTCTACAATGAGCAGTTCTTC. This encodes CSARDRQVYNEQFF. The chain has TRBV20-1 and TRBJ2-1; possible D gene TRBD1, 6 bases. The CDR3 sequence is 14 residues long. In germline, CDR1 is DFQATT, CDR2 SNEGSKA (reference sequence). Trimming shortened V by 0 bases and J by 3 bases, and 9 bases separated the two germline ends.